This T cell receptor (beta chain) stems from a study of identical twins. In this sample, this clonotype turned up a few times. From the 5' RACE reads, TCRdb called clonotypes with MiXCR, one entry per CDR3 protein. Of about 690,000 distinct CDR3 sequences in the sample, 21% were seen once. The CDR3 is made up of 13 amino acids. V was cut by 6 bases and J by 0 bases, with 10 bases left in between. The germline V gene encodes CDR1 DFQATT and CDR2 SNEGSKA (reference sequence). The same sample was also studied in work on T cells expressing NK-cell markers. That report notes: These clonotypes, the leaders elsewhere, also led the CD3+CD56-NKG2C+ fraction in a few donors.

The clonotype originates from a woman aged 18-29 years in good health. This chain connects TRBV20-1 to TRBJ2-3, with D possibly matching TRBD1 (5 bases). The sequenced sample consisted of PBMCs. CDR3 DNA sequence: TGCAGTGCCGTTGGGGCCAGCACAGATACGCAGTATTTT. Translated, it gives CSAVGASTDTQYF.